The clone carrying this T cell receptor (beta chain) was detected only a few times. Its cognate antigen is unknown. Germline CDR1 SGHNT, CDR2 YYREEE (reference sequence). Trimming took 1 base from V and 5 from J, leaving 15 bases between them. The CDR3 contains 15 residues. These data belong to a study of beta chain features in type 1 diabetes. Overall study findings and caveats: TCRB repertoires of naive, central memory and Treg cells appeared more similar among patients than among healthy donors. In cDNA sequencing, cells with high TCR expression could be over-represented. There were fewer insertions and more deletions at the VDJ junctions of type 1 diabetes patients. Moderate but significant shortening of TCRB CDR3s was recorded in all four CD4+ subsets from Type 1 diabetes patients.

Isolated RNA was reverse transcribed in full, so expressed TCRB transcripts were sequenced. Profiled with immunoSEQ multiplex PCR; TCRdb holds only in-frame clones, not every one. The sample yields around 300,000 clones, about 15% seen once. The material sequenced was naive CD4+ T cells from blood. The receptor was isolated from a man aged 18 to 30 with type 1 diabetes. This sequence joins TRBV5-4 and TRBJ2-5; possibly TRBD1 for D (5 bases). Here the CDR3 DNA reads TGTGCCAGCAGCTTGTATCGGCAGGGATGGGAGACCCAGTACTTC. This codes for CASSLYRQGWETQYF.